The entry that follows covers one T cell receptor (beta chain) sequence. This sample is drawn from a study of OX40 agonist ivuxolimab in advanced cancers. Assay used: immunoSEQ multiplex PCR; TCRdb lists only in-frame clones, some missing. This sample yields about 34,000 clones, of which around nine tenths are seen a single time; 4% to 5% belongs to the top ten. The sample was CD4+ or CD8+ T cells sorted from blood, taken in a trial of the OX40 agonist ivuxolimab. This TCR was sampled from an adult with an advanced solid tumor such as melanoma, head and neck, liver or kidney cancer.

CDR3 protein: CASSGGPSTNEKLFF. The DNA for the CDR3 is TGTGCCAGCAGTGGGGGGCCGTCAACTAATGAAAAACTGTTTTTT. The chain is built from TRBV2 and TRBJ1-4; D might be TRBD1 (6 bases). CDR3 length: 15 amino acids. Looked up from germline, CDR1 is SNHLY and CDR2 is FYNNEI. The germline V and J ends were trimmed by 4 bases and 0 bases, with 9 bases remaining between them.